This T cell receptor beta chain was observed in a study of T cell responses to AZD1222 COVID-19 vaccine. Whole-study findings and limits: Recipients of AZD1222 seropositive at baseline numbered only 6 or 7. Vaccine-related CD4 TCRs covered spike, predominating at 160-218 and 743-854. Repertoire sampling occurred only after the peak T cell response.

Turning to this clone: Its target is not known.

The trim removed 1 base at V and 5 bases at J, leaving 10 bases unmatched. This CDR3 has 15 amino acids. Germline CDR1 SQVTM, CDR2 ANQGSEA. Some clones are missing from TCRdb's copy, which holds only in-frame ones; the method was immunoSEQ multiplex PCR. The sample carries about 120,000 clones, 80% to 95% recorded once. J is TRBJ2-5 and V is TRBV29-1, with 7 bases fitting TRBD2. The sample consisted of peripheral blood, taken 28 days after the second dose of the MenACWY control vaccine. The clonotype originates from an adult who received the MenACWY meningococcal vaccine as a control. The CDR3 coding sequence is TGCAGCGTTGAAGGGGGGGGAGCGGGGTCGGAGACCCAGTACTTC. Its translation is CSVEGGGAGSETQYF. Full variable domain (missing parts from reference TRBV29-1 and TRBJ2-5): SAVISQKPSRDICQRGTSLTIQCQVDSQVTMMFWYRQQPGQSLTLIATANQGSEATYESGFVIDKFPISRPNLTFSTLTVSNMSPEDSSIYLCSVEGGGAGSETQYFGPGTRLLVL.